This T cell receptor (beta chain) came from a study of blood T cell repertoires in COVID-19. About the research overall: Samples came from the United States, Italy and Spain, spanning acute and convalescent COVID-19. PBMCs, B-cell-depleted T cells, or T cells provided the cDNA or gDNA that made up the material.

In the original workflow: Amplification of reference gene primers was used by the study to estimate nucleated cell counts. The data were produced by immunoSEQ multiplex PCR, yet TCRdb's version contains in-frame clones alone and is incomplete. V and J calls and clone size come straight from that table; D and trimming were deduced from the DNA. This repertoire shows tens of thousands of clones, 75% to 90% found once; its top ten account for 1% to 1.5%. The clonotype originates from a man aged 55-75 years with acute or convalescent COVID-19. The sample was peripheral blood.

Here the CDR3 reads CASSMAPGGVYGYTF. As DNA, the CDR3 is TGTGCCAGTAGTATGGCCCCTGGAGGGGTCTATGGCTACACCTTC. The chain couples TRBV19 to TRBJ1-2, with a possible D match to TRBD1 (5 bases). Looked up from germline, CDR1 is LNHDA and CDR2 is SQIVND (reference sequence). The CDR3 runs to 15 residues. V lost 3 bases and J 4 bases, leaving 15 bases between the germline ends.